A single sample is the source of the 8 T cell receptor beta chains below, sequenced in a study of blood T cell repertoires in COVID-19 (TCRdb year 2020). Libraries were built with the immunoSEQ multiplex PCR assay. In its TCRdb copy, this immuneACCESS table keeps in-frame sequences only and misses some clones. Where compared with another copy, unresolved V genes explain less than half of these, and the others have no known cause. Present in this sample are around 130,000 clones, about 82% of which were seen just once. The ten largest account for approximately 16% of the sample. Sample: peripheral blood. The receptors originated from a man aged 60 to 75 with active or convalescent COVID-19.

This clone showed up just once. This rearrangement joins TRBV4-2 to TRBJ2-3; possibly TRBD2 for D (5 bases). Germline values: CDR1 LGHNA, CDR2 YNFKEQ. The CDR3 totals 14 residues. The V end was cut by 0 bases, the J end by 4 bases, with 8 bases between. The CDR3 nucleotides read TGTGCCAGCAGCCAAGATGGGAGAGCAGATACGCAGTATTTT. It is translated as CASSQDGRADTQYF.

This sequence joins TRBV7-2 and TRBJ2-7, with a possible D match to TRBD1 (6 bases). V shed 6 bases and J shed 6 bases, with 12 bases lying between them. The CDR3 loop spans 12 amino acids. CDR1 is SGHTA and CDR2 is FQGNSA in the germline V gene. The DNA of the CDR3 is TGTGCCAGCAGGGCTGGGGGCTCCGAGCAGTACTTC. It yields the protein CASRAGGSEQYF.

The chain combines TRBV7-9 with TRBJ1-2; tentative D call: TRBD1 (6 bases). With 5 bases removed from V and 8 bases from J, the gap between germline ends came to 21 bases. The CDR3 contains 15 residues. The germline gives CDR1 SEHNR, CDR2 FQNEAQ (reference sequence). The CDR3 region has the DNA TGTGCCAGCAGCGTACCGGGACAAAGGGCCTACGGCTACACCTTC. Amino acid sequence: CASSVPGQRAYGYTF.

The chain carries TRBV10-3 and TRBJ2-5, with a tentative D call TRBD1 (6 bases). V was pared by 2 bases and J by 4 bases, with 14 bases between. The CDR3 runs 15 residues. Per germline, CDR1 ENHRY and CDR2 SYGVKD. The CDR3 loop is CAISEPGGRTETQYF. The CDR3 bases are TGTGCCATCAGTGAGCCTGGGGGCCGTACAGAGACCCAGTACTTC.

The chain combines TRBV5-8 with TRBJ1-2, with 8 bases that match TRBD1. V shed 3 bases, J shed 8 bases, and the junction held 12 bases outside the gene matches. Per the germline V gene, CDR1 is SGHTS and CDR2 is YDEGEE. There are 15 residues in the CDR3. The CDR3, as DNA: TGTGCCAGCAGCTCCCGGACAGGGAGCCCTCAGGGCTACACCTTC. It translates to CASSSRTGSPQGYTF.

Of note for this clone: The junction shows a germline mismatch at one end, possibly a read error. The same CDR3 is also encoded by other DNA sequences in this sample. CDR3 DNA: TGTGCTAGCAGCCCCGACAGCTCTGGGGCCAACGTCCTGACTTTC. It codes for CASSPDSSGANVLTF. This rearrangement joins TRBV3-1 (or the pseudogene TRBV3-2) to TRBJ2-6; possible D gene TRBD1, 5 bases. Germline V gene data show CDR1 as LGHDT and CDR2 as YNNKEL (reference sequence). The CDR3 runs to 15 residues.

This rearrangement joins TRBV5-5 to TRBJ1-1; tentative D call: TRBD1 (5 bases). The CDR3 consists of 13 residues. Per the germline V gene, CDR1 is SGHKS and CDR2 is YYEKEE (reference sequence). V dropped 4 bases and J dropped 6 bases, with 13 bases sitting between them. The DNA of the CDR3 is TGTGCCAGCAGCCCGACGGGGGTCTCTGAAGCTTTCTTT. Protein sequence: CASSPTGVSEAFF.

The rearrangement uses TRBV2 and TRBJ2-1; 10 nucleotides match TRBD2. This CDR3 has 15 amino acids. V was clipped by 6 bases and J by 6 bases; unmatched bases: 8. CDR1 SNHLY and CDR2 FYNNEI come from the germline V gene. In nucleotides, the CDR3 is TGTGCCAGCAGGGTACTAGCGGGATACGGCAATGAGCAGTTCTTC. This gives the protein CASRVLAGYGNEQFF.